This T cell receptor (beta chain) was recorded in a study of control samples from healthy donors and cancer patients. Germline V CDR1 and CDR2: SGHNT, YYREEE (reference sequence). The CDR3 is made up of 16 amino acids. The V end was cut by 4 bases, the J end by 0 bases, with 17 bases between. Libraries were prepared by immunoSEQ multiplex PCR; TCRdb keeps only in-frame clonotypes and omits some of them. The data hold over 150,000 clones, with approximately 92% observed a single time. V and J are TRBV5-4 and TRBJ2-7; D tentatively reads TRBD1 or TRBD2 (6 bases each). This TCR was recovered from a woman aged 40-49 years in good health. The sample consisted of blood. The CDR3 region is CASSPGGGQFSYEQYF. For the CDR3, the DNA is TGTGCCAGCAGCCCTGGGGGAGGACAGTTCTCCTACGAGCAGTACTTC.